This entry concerns a single T cell receptor beta chain. Antigen specificity is unknown. The data were obtained in a study of CD8 T cells in ankylosing spondylitis. The study, taken as a whole, reports: Clones linked to disease, bearing a CD8+ phenotype, were relatively rare in peripheral blood. Reactive arthritis synovial fluid and blood were previously reported to contain some motif variants.

This CDR3 contains 15 residues. V lost 7 bases and J lost 5, with 20 bases in between. Germline V gene data show CDR1 as MNHEY and CDR2 as SVGAGI. Using quantitative 5'-RACE with molecular barcodes, the authors made TCR beta libraries. Using its own MiXCR run on the 5' RACE reads, TCRdb lists one record per CDR3 protein. Found here are about 130,000 distinct CDR3 sequences, roughly 13% of them singletons; the top ten hold 2.5% to 3%. The chain couples TRBV6-5 to TRBJ1-2, with D possibly matching TRBD1 (6 bases). The specimen sequenced was blood, either unsorted or a sorted T cell fraction (not recorded which). This receptor was taken from a female donor with ankylosing spondylitis or in good health (not recorded which). The CDR3 DNA reads as TGTGCCAGCATTTTCGCCCGACAGGTCCCTTATGGCTACACCTTC. Its translation is CASIFARQVPYGYTF.